The 32 T cell receptor beta chains below all came from one sample that was sequenced in a study of blood T cell repertoires in COVID-19. The data were produced by immunoSEQ multiplex PCR, yet TCRdb's version contains in-frame clones alone and is incomplete. The sample has under 70,000 clones; around 88% are singletons. Sequenced material: peripheral blood. Receptors originate from a woman aged 70 to 79 with acute or convalescent COVID-19.

V and J are TRBV4-2 and TRBJ1-2, with 10 bases fitting TRBD1. Germline V gene data show CDR1 as LGHNA and CDR2 as YNFKEQ. Trimming cost V 4 bases and J 7 bases; bases outside gene matches: 6. This CDR3 is 14 amino acids long. The CDR3 coding sequence is TGTGCCAGCAGCCCAGGACAGGGGGTAGGTGGCTACACCTTC. This codes for CASSPGQGVGGYTF.

The chain combines TRBV5-1 with TRBJ1-2; 7 positions agree with TRBD1. Germline trimming cut 1 base from V and 7 bases from J; bases unmatched to any gene: 7. Germline CDR1 SGHRS, CDR2 YFSETQ. This CDR3 region has 14 residues. The CDR3 spells CASSLPGQEAGYTF. As DNA, the CDR3 is TGCGCCAGCAGCTTGCCTGGACAGGAGGCTGGCTACACCTTC.

V gene TRBV2 combines with J gene TRBJ1-1; 9 bases are shared with TRBD1. The junction had 18 bases not matched to a gene; V was cut back by 7 bases and J by 6 bases. In germline, CDR1 is SNHLY, CDR2 FYNNEI. This CDR3 is built from 17 residues. The CDR3 region is CASISRTGGVSPPEAFF. The CDR3 region has the DNA TGTGCCAGCATTAGTCGAACAGGGGGCGTTTCTCCCCCTGAAGCTTTCTTT. Based on the CDR3 plus reference TRBV2 and TRBJ1-1, the full variable domain is EPEVTQTPSHQVTQMGQEVILRCVPISNHLYFYWYRQILGQKVEFLVSFYNNEISEKSEIFDDQFSVERPDGSNFTLKIRSTKLEDSAMYFCASISRTGGVSPPEAFFGQGTRLTVV.

This clone was observed a single time. V usage is TRBV9 and J usage is TRBJ1-4; D perhaps matches TRBD1 (6 bases). This CDR3 is built from 14 residues. With 4 bases removed from V and 4 bases from J, the gap between germline ends came to 11 bases. Germline loops: CDR1 SGDLS, CDR2 YYNGEE. This chain's CDR3 is CASSTTGFNEKLFF. CDR3 nucleotides: TGTGCCAGCAGCACGACAGGCTTTAATGAAAAACTGTTTTTT. Supplemented by reference TRBV9 and TRBJ1-4, the full variable domain reads DSGVTQTPKHLITATGQRVTLRCSPRSGDLSVYWYQQSLDQGLQFLIQYYNGEERAKGNILERFSAQQFPDLHSELNLSSLELGDSALYFCASSTTGFNEKLFFGSGTQLSVL.

V usage is TRBV9 and J usage is TRBJ2-3; TRBD2 matches 7 bases. The CDR3 runs to 15 residues. Per the germline V gene, CDR1 is SGDLS and CDR2 is YYNGEE. The V segment lost 3 bases and the J segment 1 base; nucleotides outside the gene matches: 5. The chain's CDR3 is CASSEVGLGTDTQYF. Here the CDR3 DNA reads TGTGCCAGCAGCGAAGTCGGACTAGGCACAGATACGCAGTATTTT.

This clone appeared a few times. The rearrangement links TRBV6-6 to TRBJ1-2, with 11 bases fitting TRBD1. Trimming at V came to 2 bases and at J to 8 bases, leaving 4 bases not matched to a gene. CDR1 and CDR2 (germline): MNHNY, SVGAGI (reference sequence). CDR3 length equals 14 residues. The CDR3 bases are TGTGCCAGCAGTTACGCGGACAGGGGGCAAGGCTACACCTTC. As protein: CASSYADRGQGYTF.

This rearrangement joins TRBV10-3 to TRBJ1-1, with 9 nucleotides matching TRBD1. V was pared by 6 bases and J by 4 bases, with 3 bases of the junction left unmatched. The CDR3 spans 13 residues. From germline, CDR1 is ENHRY and CDR2 SYGVKD. Here the CDR3 reads CAIRGTGFTEAFF. As DNA, the CDR3 is TGTGCCATCAGAGGGACAGGGTTCACTGAAGCTTTCTTT.

The gene calls are TRBV10-2 and TRBJ2-3; 15 bases fit TRBD2. Germline V gene sequence: CDR1 WSHSY, CDR2 SAAADI. The CDR3 covers 19 residues. V lost 8 bases and J lost 0; bases outside the gene matches: 12. The CDR3 region has the DNA TGCGCCAGCTCGCGGGGACTAGCGGGGGGCCTTGTAAGCACAGATACGCAGTATTTT. Amino acid sequence: CASSRGLAGGLVSTDTQYF.

The chain has TRBV7-9 and TRBJ1-2; D is uncertain. The CDR3 spans 14 residues. V shed 8 bases and J shed 8 bases, with 21 bases lying between them. Germline assignment: CDR1 SEHNR and CDR2 FQNEAQ (reference sequence). The CDR3 bases are TGTGCCAGCTACCGTGTGTGGTCCCGGAGAGGCTACACCTTC. Translating gives CASYRVWSRRGYTF.

The chain combines TRBV9 with TRBJ1-2, with D uncertain. V was trimmed by 4 bases and J by 8 bases, leaving 18 bases between them. Germline V gene data show CDR1 as SGDLS and CDR2 as YYNGEE. The CDR3 is 14 amino acids. This CDR3 reads CASSPESGQAGYTF. In DNA form, the CDR3 reads TGTGCCAGCAGCCCTGAAAGTGGGCAAGCAGGCTACACCTTC.

The rearrangement joins TRBV7-2 to TRBJ2-2; D uncertain. V lost 1 base and J lost 8, with 8 bases in between. Germline V lookup: CDR1 SGHTA, CDR2 FQGNSA. CDR3 length equals 13 residues. CDR3 nucleotide sequence: TGTGCCAGCAGCTTAGGAGGATGGGGGGAGCTGTTTTTT. Amino acids: CASSLGGWGELFF.

The chain links TRBV4-2 to TRBJ2-3, with TRBD2 matching over 11 bases. V lost 1 base and J lost 5; bases outside the gene matches: 5. The CDR3 runs to 16 residues. The germline V gene encodes CDR1 LGHNA and CDR2 YNFKEQ. The CDR3 sequence is CASSQVLAGEGDTQYF. The CDR3 DNA reads as TGTGCCAGCAGCCAAGTACTAGCGGGAGAGGGAGATACGCAGTATTTT.

The V gene is TRBV6-6, the J gene TRBJ1-2; tentative D call: TRBD1 (6 bases). The germline gives CDR1 MNHNY, CDR2 SVGAGI (reference sequence). The CDR3 length is 11 residues. Trimming removed 6 bases from V and 8 bases from J, with 10 bases in between. This chain's CDR3 is CASRTGPGYTF. CDR3 sequence (DNA): TGTGCCAGCAGAACAGGGCCCGGCTACACCTTC.

This chain uses TRBV6-5 with TRBJ2-3; TRBD2 agrees at 13 bases. The germline gives CDR1 MNHEY, CDR2 SVGAGI. This CDR3 has 15 amino acids. With V trimmed by 6 bases and J by 5 bases, 5 bases remained unmatched. The CDR3 is CASSGLAGAVDTQYF. The CDR3 DNA follows: TGTGCCAGCAGCGGACTAGCGGGGGCGGTAGATACGCAGTATTTT.

The rearrangement links TRBV18 to TRBJ1-1; a weak D match, TRBD1 (5 bases). The CDR3 runs to 17 residues. The germline CDR1 and CDR2 sequences are KGHSH and LQKENI. The ends were cut back, 2 bases at V and 5 bases at J, with 21 bases in the middle. CDR3 amino acids: CASSPGGVGGGVTEAFF. The CDR3 DNA sequence: TGTGCCAGCTCACCAGGGGGTGTCGGGGGTGGCGTGACTGAAGCTTTCTTT.

The chain is built from TRBV2 and TRBJ2-7; TRBD1 agrees at 8 bases. Trimming at V came to 6 bases and at J to 3 bases, leaving 7 bases not matched to a gene. Germline CDR1 and CDR2: SNHLY and FYNNEI. The CDR3 consists of 14 residues. CDR3 residues: CASRGTGGGYEQYF. The DNA for the CDR3 is TGTGCCAGCAGGGGGACAGGAGGGGGCTACGAGCAGTACTTC.

Only one count was recorded for this clone. The chain couples TRBV7-2 to TRBJ2-5; 8 positions agree with TRBD1. V lost 0 bases and J lost 4; bases outside the gene matches: 4. This CDR3 has 15 residues. Germline assignment: CDR1 SGHTA and CDR2 FQGNSA. The CDR3 is CASSLAGQAGETQYF. The CDR3 DNA is TGTGCCAGCAGCTTAGCGGGACAGGCCGGAGAGACCCAGTACTTC.

This clone was detected only a few times. The chain joins TRBV19 to TRBJ2-3; D is possibly TRBD2 (5 bases). The germline CDR1 and CDR2 sequences are LNHDA and SQIVND (reference sequence). Trimming removed 3 bases at V and 2 bases at J, with 15 bases between. The CDR3 spans 16 residues. The CDR3 sequence: CASSIGGEQYTDTQYF. The CDR3 DNA follows: TGTGCCAGTAGTATTGGTGGGGAGCAATACACAGATACGCAGTATTTT.

V is TRBV25-1 and J is TRBJ2-7; 11 bases are shared with TRBD1. The germline gives CDR1 MGHDK, CDR2 SYGVNS. The CDR3 length is 16 residues. V lost 4 bases to trimming and J lost 5 bases; unmatched junction nucleotides: 10. The CDR3 DNA is TGTGCCAGCAGTGTAAACCCGGGACAGGGGGAACACGAGCAGTACTTC. Its protein product is CASSVNPGQGEHEQYF.

V gene TRBV30 combines with J gene TRBJ2-3; weak D call: TRBD1 (5 bases). Deletions cut 5 bases from V and 0 bases from J, with 12 bases between. The V gene's germline CDR1 is GTSNPN and CDR2 SVGIG (reference sequence). CDR3 length: 14 amino acids. CDR3 loop: CAWYPWTSTDTQYF. The CDR3 coding sequence is TGTGCCTGGTACCCGTGGACAAGCACAGATACGCAGTATTTT.

This clone came up once. This chain links TRBV10-3 with TRBJ1-1; D perhaps matches TRBD1 (5 bases). The germline V and J ends were trimmed by 6 bases and 7 bases, with 21 bases remaining between them. Germline values: CDR1 ENHRY, CDR2 SYGVKD. CDR3 length: 15 residues. The CDR3 reads CAIRGLEGEFGEAFF. In DNA, the CDR3 is TGTGCCATCAGGGGGCTGGAAGGAGAGTTTGGTGAAGCTTTCTTT.

The chain joins TRBV7-8 to TRBJ1-1; D is perhaps TRBD1 (6 bases). V dropped 5 bases and J dropped 2 bases, with 15 bases sitting between them. Per the germline V gene, CDR1 is SGHVS and CDR2 is FQNEAQ. The CDR3 runs 15 residues. CDR3 nucleotides: TGTGCCAGCAGCCCCGGACAGTCTGTAAACACTGAAGCTTTCTTT. Encoded protein: CASSPGQSVNTEAFF.

The chain links TRBV6-5 to TRBJ1-2, with TRBD1 matching over 10 bases. CDR1 is MNHEY, CDR2 SVGAGI, per germline. The CDR3 spans 15 residues. The trim removed 6 bases at V and 6 bases at J, leaving 10 bases unmatched. The CDR3 spells CASSRTLGTGDGYTF. CDR3 DNA: TGTGCCAGCAGCCGAACCCTAGGGACAGGGGATGGCTACACCTTC.

This clone appeared a single time. The V and J genes are TRBV19 and TRBJ2-7; 13 nucleotides line up with TRBD2. V gave up 5 bases and J gave up 3 bases; unmatched junction bases: 4. The CDR3 contains 15 residues. The germline CDR1 and CDR2 sequences are LNHDA and SQIVND (reference sequence). CDR3 loop: CASSARTSGSYEQYF. DNA of the CDR3: TGTGCCAGTAGTGCCCGGACTAGCGGGAGCTACGAGCAGTACTTC.

The V call is TRBV10-3, the J call TRBJ2-1; 8 bases agree with TRBD2. This CDR3 is built from 11 residues. Germline V gene data show CDR1 as ENHRY and CDR2 as SYGVKD. The ends lost 3 bases at V and 15 bases at J; junction bases unmatched: 4. The CDR3 loop reads CAISDNGRAFF. The CDR3 DNA reads as TGTGCCATCAGTGATAACGGGAGGGCGTTCTTC.

The CDR3 DNA follows: TGTGCCAGCAGCGGTTTTTCGGACAGGGCTCTTGGCTACACCTTC. It encodes CASSGFSDRALGYTF. The chain employs TRBV2 and TRBJ1-2; TRBD1 matches at 8 bases. The CDR3 has 15 amino acids. Germline lookup yields CDR1 SNHLY and CDR2 FYNNEI. J gave up 7 bases and V 6 bases, and 13 bases lay outside the gene matches.

The chain carries TRBV6-2 or TRBV6-3 and TRBJ2-7, with D uncertain. The CDR3 runs 13 residues. Between the trimmed V and J ends, which lost 2 bases and 3 bases, there was a span of 8 bases. Germline assignment: CDR1 MNHEY and CDR2 SVGEGT. The CDR3 is CASSYTQIYEQYF. As DNA, the CDR3 is TGTGCCAGCAGTTACACACAGATCTACGAGCAGTACTTC.

The chain carries TRBV10-3 and TRBJ1-1; D is possibly TRBD1 (5 bases). This CDR3 spans 16 amino acids. The germline V gene has CDR1 ENHRY and CDR2 SYGVKD. V dropped 6 bases and J dropped 4 bases, with 21 bases sitting between them. CDR3 DNA sequence: TGTGCCATCAGCCCCAGGGATACGATCAGGAGCACTGAAGCTTTCTTT. Its protein product is CAISPRDTIRSTEAFF.

This rearrangement joins TRBV10-3 to TRBJ2-7, with D hard to call. Germline CDR1 and CDR2: ENHRY and SYGVKD. The V gene lost 1 base and the J gene lost 6 bases, with 4 bases spanning the gap. The CDR3 spans 11 residues. CDR3 protein: CAISELSEQYF. CDR3 sequence (DNA): TGTGCCATCAGTGAGTTGAGCGAGCAGTACTTC.

The gene calls are TRBV7-3 and TRBJ1-1; D might be TRBD1 (5 bases). CDR3 length: 14 residues. Between the trimmed V and J ends, which lost 2 bases and 0 bases, there was a span of 7 bases. Looked up from germline, CDR1 is SGHTA and CDR2 is FQGTGA. CDR3 region: CASSLGGLNTEAFF. The CDR3 DNA is TGTGCCAGCAGCTTAGGGGGGTTGAACACTGAAGCTTTCTTT.

This chain joins TRBV6-6 and TRBJ2-7; 10 bases are a match to TRBD1. Trimming removed 4 bases from V and 5 bases from J; junction bases left unmatched: 5. The CDR3 runs to 14 residues. Looked up from germline, CDR1 is MNHNY and CDR2 is SVGAGI (reference sequence). CDR3 in amino acids: CASSFDRGLNEQYF. The CDR3 nucleotides read TGTGCCAGCAGTTTCGACAGGGGGCTTAACGAGCAGTACTTC.

The sample holds one count of this clone. The sample contains more than one DNA sequence encoding this CDR3. This chain uses TRBV5-1 with TRBJ2-7; TRBD1 might be the D (6 bases). V lost 0 bases and J 3 bases, leaving 10 bases between the germline ends. This CDR3 is built from 14 residues. Per germline, CDR1 SGHRS and CDR2 YFSETQ. CDR3 in amino acids: CASSLEQGNYEQYF. For the CDR3, the DNA is TGCGCCAGCAGCTTGGAACAGGGCAACTACGAGCAGTACTTC.